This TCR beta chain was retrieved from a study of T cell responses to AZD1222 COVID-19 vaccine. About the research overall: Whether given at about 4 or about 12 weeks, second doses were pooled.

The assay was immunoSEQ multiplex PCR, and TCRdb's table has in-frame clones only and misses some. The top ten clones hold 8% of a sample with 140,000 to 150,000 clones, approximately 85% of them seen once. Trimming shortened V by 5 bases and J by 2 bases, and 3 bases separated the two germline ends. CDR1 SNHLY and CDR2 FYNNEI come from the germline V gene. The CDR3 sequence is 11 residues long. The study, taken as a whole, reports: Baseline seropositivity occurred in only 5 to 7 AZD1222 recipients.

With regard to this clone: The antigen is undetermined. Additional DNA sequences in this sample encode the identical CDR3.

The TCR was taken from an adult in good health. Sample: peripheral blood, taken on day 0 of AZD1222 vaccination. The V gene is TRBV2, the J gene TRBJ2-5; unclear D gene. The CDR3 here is CASSPQETQYF. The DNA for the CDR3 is TGTGCCAGCAGTCCTCAAGAGACCCAGTACTTC.